This is a list of T cell receptor beta chains from one sample in a study of T cells after posttransplantation cyclophosphamide. Only in-frame clones appear in the TCRdb table, and some are missing; sequencing was by immunoSEQ multiplex PCR. The table records under 40,000 clones, 91% of them present only once. Sequenced input: naive CD4+ T cells sorted from blood. The receptors were gathered from a man under 40 in good health and a related stem cell transplant donor. The CDR3 runs from the conserved cysteine through the conserved F or W. The order of the fields is J gene, D gene, CDR3 length, clone size, V gene, CDR3 DNA, CDR3 protein. D genes are given only for firm matches. Clone sizes are given selectively: once, few, many, or a class where the clone is expanded.

>TRBJ1-1|NA|14|NA|TRBV6-5
TGTGCCAGCATCCCAGGGAGGGCGAACACTGAAGCTTTCTTT
CASIPGRANTEAFF
>TRBJ2-5|TRBD1|17|NA|TRBV18
TGTGCCAGCTCACCAATACCCAGGACAGGGGGATCGGAGACCCAGTACTTC
CASSPIPRTGGSETQYF
>TRBJ2-7|NA|16|NA|TRBV5-5
TGTGCCAGCAGCTTGGGGTCGGGTCTAGGCCCCTACGAGCAGTACTTC
CASSLGSGLGPYEQYF
>TRBJ2-1|TRBD2|15|NA|TRBV5-1
TGCGCCAGCAGCTTGGGGGGGACTAGCGGACATGAGCAGTTCTTC
CASSLGGTSGHEQFF
>TRBJ1-1|NA|13|NA|TRBV6-1
TGTGCCAGCAGTGAAAGAGTGAACACTGAAGCTTTCTTT
CASSERVNTEAFF
>TRBJ1-6|TRBD1|13|NA|TRBV6-5
TGTGCCAGCAGGGACAGGGTCGACTCACCCCTCCACTTT
CASRDRVDSPLHF
>TRBJ1-1|NA|14|NA|TRBV7-2
TGTGCCAGCAGCCCTGGGCGGGGTAACACTGAAGCTTTCTTT
CASSPGRGNTEAFF
>TRBJ2-1|TRBD2|14|NA|TRBV11-2
TGTGCCAGCAGCTTAGTCATCCAGCGGGGGGGTATGGTCTTC
CASSLVIQRGGMVF
>TRBJ2-7|TRBD1|14|NA|TRBV5-4
TGTGCCAGCAGCTTGGTGGGACAGGCCTACGAGCAGTACTTC
CASSLVGQAYEQYF
>TRBJ2-1|TRBD1|16|NA|TRBV2
TGTGCCAGCAATTCCCCCGGGACAGGGTGGTACAATGAGCAGTTCTTC
CASNSPGTGWYNEQFF
>TRBJ2-3|TRBD2|14|NA|TRBV27
TGTGCCAGCAGTTACAGCGGGGGAACAGATACGCAGTATTTT
CASSYSGGTDTQYF
>TRBJ1-1|TRBD1|14|NA|TRBV7-9
TGTGCCAGCCGCAGGGGGCCGGATTTCACTGAAGCTTTCTTT
CASRRGPDFTEAFF
>TRBJ1-5|NA|14|NA|TRBV27
TGTGCCAGCAGCTCCCCCTCCAAGGGGCAGCCCCAGCATTTT
CASSSPSKGQPQHF
>TRBJ1-6|NA|14|NA|TRBV6-1
TGTGCCAGCAGCCGGGACTCATTAAATTCACCCCTCCACTTT
CASSRDSLNSPLHF
>TRBJ2-1|NA|16|NA|TRBV5-1
TGCGCCAGCAGCTCCCTGGATAGGGGTCTAAACAATGAGCAGTTCTTC
CASSSLDRGLNNEQFF
>TRBJ2-7|NA|13|NA|TRBV15
TGTGCCACCAGCCCTTCTCCCCCCTACGAGCAGTACTTC
CATSPSPPYEQYF
>TRBJ2-2|NA|13|NA|TRBV19
TGTGCCAGTAGTACGCAGGGGACCGGGGAGCTGTTTTTT
CASSTQGTGELFF
>TRBJ2-1|NA|15|NA|TRBV28
TGTGCCAGCAGTGGGGGGGCTAGCTCCTACAATGAGCAGTTCTTC
CASSGGASSYNEQFF
>TRBJ1-1|TRBD1|20|NA|TRBV4-1
TGCGCCAGCAGCCAAGAGGGGGTGGGGGTCCGACAGGGTGCGAACACTGAAGCTTTCTTT
CASSQEGVGVRQGANTEAFF
>TRBJ2-1|TRBD2|15|once|TRBV28
TGTGCCAGCCTTGAGAGCGGGGTGGCCTACAATGAGCAGTTCTTC
CASLESGVAYNEQFF
>TRBJ1-4|NA|15|NA|TRBV4-3
TGCGCCAGCAGCCAAGAGGGGGGGGGTTTTGAAAAACTGTTTTTT
CASSQEGGGFEKLFF
>TRBJ2-5|NA|16|NA|TRBV5-4
TGTGCCAGCAGCTTGGGAGCGGTCGCCTACCAAGAGACCCAGTACTTC
CASSLGAVAYQETQYF
>TRBJ1-4|NA|15|few|TRBV19
TGTGCCAGTAGAGTACCCGGGAGGGCTAATGAAAAACTGTTTTTT
CASRVPGRANEKLFF
>TRBJ2-7|TRBD2|16|NA|TRBV4-2
TGTGCCAGCAGCCCGAGACTAGCGGGGGGCACCTACGAGCAGTACTTC
CASSPRLAGGTYEQYF
>TRBJ2-7|NA|12|NA|TRBV28
TGTGCCAGCAGTTTACCCTTCCAGGAGCAGTACTTC
CASSLPFQEQYF
>TRBJ2-7|TRBD1|14|few|TRBV7-8
TGTGCCAGCAGCACACGGCAGGGGGCAAACGAGCAGTACTTC
CASSTRQGANEQYF
>TRBJ2-2|NA|14|NA|TRBV15
TGTGCCACCAGACCGCCGGGGGAGGCCGGGGAGCTGTTTTTT
CATRPPGEAGELFF
>TRBJ2-3|TRBD2|17|NA|TRBV27
TGTGCCAGCAGTTTCGGTAGCGGGGGTTCTAGCACAGATACGCAGTATTTT
CASSFGSGGSSTDTQYF
>TRBJ2-7|NA|15|NA|TRBV7-2
TGTGCCAGCAGCCTCAGAGGGGGTTTCCTAGACGAGCAGTACTTC
CASSLRGGFLDEQYF
>TRBJ2-2|NA|15|NA|TRBV29-1
TGCAGCGTTGTCCCCGGACAGAGAAGCACCGGGGAGCTGTTTTTT
CSVVPGQRSTGELFF
>TRBJ2-7|NA|14|NA|TRBV7-9
TGTGCCAGCAGCTTAGTAGGGGCCAACTACGAGCAGTACTTC
CASSLVGANYEQYF
>TRBJ1-1|NA|11|NA|TRBV20-1
TGCAGTGTCAACAGGAACACTGAAGCTTTCTTT
CSVNRNTEAFF
>TRBJ2-3|TRBD1|14|NA|TRBV6-5
TGTGCCAGCGGCCGGGACAGGGTAACAGATACGCAGTATTTT
CASGRDRVTDTQYF
>TRBJ2-7|NA|11|NA|TRBV7-2
TGTGCCAGCAGCTTTAGGGGCGAGCAGTACTTC
CASSFRGEQYF
>TRBJ1-1|TRBD1|12|NA|TRBV11-2
TGTGCCAGCAGCGGTAGGGGGCCTGAAGCTTTCTTT
CASSGRGPEAFF
>TRBJ2-3|NA|17|NA|TRBV9
TGTGCCAGCAGCTTCCTCCCAGGGGCAGCAAGCACAGATACGCAGTATTTT
CASSFLPGAASTDTQYF
>TRBJ2-7|TRBD1|15|NA|TRBV6-1
TGTGCCAGCAGCCGGGGGACAGGTTTCTCCTACGAGCAGTACTTC
CASSRGTGFSYEQYF
>TRBJ2-1|TRBD1|13|NA|TRBV10-2
TGCGCCAGCAGGGGACAGGACTACAATGAGCAGTTCTTC
CASRGQDYNEQFF
>TRBJ2-1|TRBD1|15|NA|TRBV6-5
TGTGCCAGCAGTCCCGGGACAGGGGGTTACAATGAGCAGTTCTTC
CASSPGTGGYNEQFF
>TRBJ1-5|TRBD1|17|NA|TRBV4-2
TGTGCCAGCAGCCAACTGGGGACAGCTAATAGCAATCAGCCCCAGCATTTT
CASSQLGTANSNQPQHF
>TRBJ1-1|NA|15|NA|TRBV5-1
TGCGCCAGCAGCTTGGAGGCGGGAAGGGGCACTGAAGCTTTCTTT
CASSLEAGRGTEAFF
>TRBJ2-3|NA|16|NA|TRBV19
TGTGCCAGTAGGCCGCTGATACAGGGAAGCACAGATACGCAGTATTTT
CASRPLIQGSTDTQYF
>TRBJ2-2|NA|16|NA|TRBV9
TGTGCCAGCGCAGGTGTTGTGGATGGGGGCCCCGGGGAGCTGTTTTTT
CASAGVVDGGPGELFF
>TRBJ1-1|NA|15|NA|TRBV6-4
TGTGCCAGCAGTGTCGAGGCGGGCGGGGGGACTGAAGCTTTCTTT
CASSVEAGGGTEAFF
>TRBJ2-7|NA|13|NA|TRBV7-9
TGTGCCAGCAGGGGCACCCCGGGAGACGAGCAGTACTTC
CASRGTPGDEQYF
>TRBJ2-1|TRBD2|14|NA|TRBV7-3
TGTGCCAGCAGCTTACTAGCGGGGCGAAATGAGCAGTTCTTC
CASSLLAGRNEQFF
>TRBJ1-6|NA|15|NA|TRBV5-4
TGTGCCAGCAGCTTGGCAGGACAAGATAATTCACCCCTCCACTTT
CASSLAGQDNSPLHF
>TRBJ2-7|NA|11|NA|TRBV29-1
TGCAGCTTTTACTCAGGGGCCGAGCAGTACTTC
CSFYSGAEQYF
>TRBJ2-7|NA|15|once|TRBV5-6
TGTGCCAGCAGAAAGGGGGTCCCCATTTCCTACGAGCAGTACTTC
CASRKGVPISYEQYF